This entry is about one T cell receptor (beta chain). The antigen remains undetermined. Some clones are missing from TCRdb's copy, which holds only in-frame ones; the method was immunoSEQ multiplex PCR. The data show around 94,000 clones, with approximately 90% seen just once and approximately 5% held by the top ten. This entry comes from a study of T cell responses to AZD1222 COVID-19 vaccine. Findings and limits, study-wide: The study found vaccine-associated CD4 TCRs spanning spike, dominant at 160-218 and 743-854.

The receptor's source is an adult in good health. Source: peripheral blood, taken on day 0 of AZD1222 vaccination.

For the CDR3, the DNA is TGTGCCAGTAGTATACGGGGGAGGACTAGCGGGAATGAGCAGTTCTTC. Translated: CASSIRGRTSGNEQFF. The V and J genes are TRBV19 and TRBJ2-1, with 11 bases fitting TRBD2. The CDR3 has 16 amino acids. J was trimmed by 7 bases and V by 2 bases; bases with no gene match: 7. Looked up from germline, CDR1 is LNHDA and CDR2 is SQIVND (reference sequence). The full variable domain, with the rest looked up from reference TRBV19 and TRBJ2-1, is DGGITQSPKYLFRKEGQNVTLSCEQNLNHDAMYWYRQDPGQGLRLIYYSQIVNDFQKGDIAEGYSVSREKKESFPLTVTSAQKNPTAFYLCASSIRGRTSGNEQFFGPGTRLTVL.